This T cell receptor beta chain came from a study of somatic mutations in cytotoxic T cells in rheumatoid arthritis (dated by TCRdb to 2017 to 2019). Looking at the study overall: Sorted V beta1+ cells also underwent TCRB sequencing, and some V beta antibody-stained T-cell populations were flow-sorted at nearly 100% purity on a FACSAria II or Sony SH800. In newly diagnosed rheumatoid arthritis without treatment, the study examined if expanded CD8+ T-cell clones harbor somatic mutations, relying on TCRB deep sequencing to characterize clonality. TCRB deep sequencing covered over 55 patients with rheumatoid arthritis along with 15 to 25 healthy controls. Patient and control groups had essentially identical median ages.

CDR1 and CDR2 (SGDLS, YYNGEE) derive from the germline V gene. From its cysteine to its phenylalanine, the CDR3 spans 14 amino acids. Of all the DNA, just the CDR3 is kept, 42 bases in frame from base 1. V lost 0 bases and J lost 1 base; the stretch between them is 7 bases long. A note on this clone: Its antigen remains unidentified. No qualities accompany the bases; no much larger clone lies one base away.

TCRB CDR3 sequencing used the immunoSEQ assay on genomic DNA. For the original study's pipeline: The analyses included only productive TCRB rearrangements. Defining a clone by its unique TCRB CDR3 sequence, the study calculated clonality as a productive clonality index derived from Shannon entropy. To calculate repertoire overlap between two samples, the template counts of each clone were considered relative to each sample's total templates. V-gene usage measured by flow cytometry correlated with TCRB sequencing V-gene usage, with a Spearman r of 0.61. The immuneACCESS repertoire file appears here via TCRdb, limited to in-frame rearrangements. These files lack a portion of the clones; in checked studies, under half of the deficit traces to unresolved V genes, and the cause of the others is not known. V and J calls plus clone size are reproduced from that table; the DNA served to infer D and trimming. For this sample there are about 20,000 clones; more than 70% appear just once. Approximately 20% of the sample goes to the ten largest clones.

Broad study findings and their caveats: The finding that TRBV07 was slightly underrepresented in patients was left unadjusted for multiple comparisons. In patients, CD8+ clonality rose with age (Spearman r ≈ 0.49), which was not the case in healthy controls. CD8+ T-cell clonality in rheumatoid arthritis patients was not significantly different from that in age-matched healthy controls. The largest CD8+ clone made up more than 20% of CD8+ cells in about an eighth of the 65 patients, and blood and synovial fluid shared several identical CD8+ TCRB sequences. The expanded CD8+ clones had unknown antigen targets, and not appearing in virus-specific databases did not rule out that they were virus-specific.

Healthy controls were roughly 20 blood donors whose buffy coats were used, with a median age of around 60 years (range about 21-80) and 45% to 60% female. Flow cytometry confirmed the purity of CD4+ and CD8+ cells that had been isolated by positive magnetic bead selection on an AutoMACS. Isolation of peripheral blood mononuclear cells was done through Ficoll-Paque PLUS density gradient separation. Nucleospin Tissue or Tissue XS kits were used to extract DNA from CD4-enriched, CD8-enriched or PBMC samples, and a Qubit 2.0 fluorometer was used for quantification. The material sequenced was CD8+ T cells sorted from blood. The receptor was isolated from a woman between 50 and 59 years old in good health. The V and J segments used are TRBV9 and TRBJ2-5; no D gene call is confident. The CDR3 here reads CASSVDVFQETQYF. The DNA is as follows: TGTGCCAGCAGCGTAGATGTTTTCCAAGAGACCCAGTACTTC.